Detailed here is one T cell receptor (beta chain). Original analysis: Estimation of nucleated cell counts relied on the amplification of reference gene primers. Produced via immunoSEQ multiplex PCR; TCRdb's table is partial and in-frame only. V and J calls plus clone size are reproduced from that table; the DNA served to infer D and trimming. The data hold 150,000 to 200,000 clones, with 86% observed a single time. The data derive from a study of blood T cell repertoires in COVID-19. Overall study: The United States, Italy and Spain were the sources of the acute and convalescent COVID-19 samples. Sources were T cells, B-cell-depleted T cells, or PBMCs; the material itself was cDNA or gDNA.

Sequenced input: peripheral blood. The receptor's source is a man in his 60s with acute or convalescent COVID-19.

This CDR3 reads CASSAELRGTGGTDTQYF. In nucleotides, the CDR3 is TGTGCCAGCAGCGCAGAGCTCCGCGGGACTGGGGGCACAGATACGCAGTATTTT. The chain uses TRBV9 and TRBJ2-3; the D gene is possibly TRBD2 (6 bases). Germline CDR1 and CDR2: SGDLS and YYNGEE. The ends were cut back, 3 bases at V and 1 base at J, with 21 bases in the middle. This CDR3 is 18 amino acids long.